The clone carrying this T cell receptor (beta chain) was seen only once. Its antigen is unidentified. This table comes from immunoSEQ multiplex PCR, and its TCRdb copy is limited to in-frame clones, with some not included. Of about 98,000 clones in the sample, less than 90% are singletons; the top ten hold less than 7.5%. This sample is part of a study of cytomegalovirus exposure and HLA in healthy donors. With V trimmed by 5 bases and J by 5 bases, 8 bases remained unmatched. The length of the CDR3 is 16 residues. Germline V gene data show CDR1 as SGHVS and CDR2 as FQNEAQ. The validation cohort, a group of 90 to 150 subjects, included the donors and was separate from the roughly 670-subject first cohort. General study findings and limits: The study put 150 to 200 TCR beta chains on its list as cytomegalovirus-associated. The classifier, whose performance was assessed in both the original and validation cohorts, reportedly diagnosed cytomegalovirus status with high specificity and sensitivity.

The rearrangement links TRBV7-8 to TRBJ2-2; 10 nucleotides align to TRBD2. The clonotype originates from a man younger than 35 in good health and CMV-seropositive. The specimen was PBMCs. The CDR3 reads CASSIFSGGVTGELFF. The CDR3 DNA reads TGTGCCAGCAGCATTTTCAGCGGGGGGGTTACCGGGGAGCTGTTTTTT.